The entry below describes one T cell receptor beta chain. The study drew participants aged roughly 18 to 95 years from under 30 US areas. This specimen belongs to a study of blood T cell repertoires in COVID-19. Study details: There were acute and convalescent COVID-19 samples, and they came from the United States, Italy and Spain.

There are 13 residues in the CDR3. V was clipped by 8 bases and J by 1 base, with 11 bases between them. CDR1 MDHEN and CDR2 SYDVKM come from the germline V gene. Produced via immunoSEQ multiplex PCR; TCRdb's table is partial and in-frame only. The sample consists of approximately 300,000 clones, 70% to 90% of them appearing once. This clonotype originated in a woman in her 30s who had recovered from COVID-19. The chain carries TRBV28 and TRBJ1-1; weak D call: TRBD1 (5 bases). The source material was PBMCs or T cells enriched from blood (not recorded which). The CDR3 region is CASRGTGNTEAFF. The CDR3 region has the DNA TGTGCCAGCCGGGGGACGGGGAACACTGAAGCTTTCTTT.